These T cell receptor beta chains were read from a single sample in a study of T cell responses to AZD1222 COVID-19 vaccine. Clones were sequenced by immunoSEQ multiplex PCR, and TCRdb holds only the in-frame ones, with some missing. The table includes approximately 100,000 clones, 89% detected once. This specimen consisted of peripheral blood, obtained on day 0 of AZD1222 vaccination. Receptors originate from an adult in good health. Both conserved end residues are part of each CDR3. A D gene is named only where the DNA matches it firmly. Expanded clones are given a class, and other clones once, few, many or no size at all.

V,D,J,size,CDR3,DNA
TRBV6-5,TRBD1,TRBJ1-4,-,CASSYSPGTGREKLFF,TGTGCCAGCAGTTACTCTCCCGGGACAGGGCGTGAAAAACTGTTTTTT
TRBV25-1,-,TRBJ2-2,-,CASTLEGQGDGGELFF,TGTGCCAGCACCCTAGAGGGCCAGGGAGATGGCGGGGAGCTGTTTTTT
TRBV5-1,-,TRBJ2-3,-,CASSLSDPQSTDTQYF,TGCGCCAGCAGCTTGTCGGACCCTCAAAGCACAGATACGCAGTATTTT
TRBV18,-,TRBJ2-7,-,CASSPDSTYEQYF,TGTGCCAGCTCACCGGACAGTACCTACGAGCAGTACTTC
TRBV30,-,TRBJ1-3,few,CAWSVGGNTIYF,TGTGCCTGGAGTGTAGGTGGAAACACCATATATTTT
TRBV19,-,TRBJ1-2,-,CASSGEVTRDGYTF,TGTGCCAGTAGTGGGGAGGTTACCCGGGATGGCTACACCTTC
TRBV11-2,-,TRBJ1-6,-,CASSLDLIGLSSPLHF,TGTGCCAGCAGCTTAGATCTTATAGGGTTAAGCTCACCCCTCCACTTT
TRBV11-3,-,TRBJ1-1,-,CASSLGTGTEAFF,TGTGCCAGCAGCTTAGGGACGGGCACTGAAGCTTTCTTT
TRBV7-2,TRBD2,TRBJ2-5,once,CASSTYASGGQVEYF,TGTGCCAGCAGCACCTACGCCAGCGGGGGCCAGGTGGAGTACTTC
TRBV21-1,-,TRBJ1-5,once,CASSNRWTGGNQPQHF,TGTGCCAGCAGCAACCGTTGGACAGGGGGCAATCAGCCCCAGCATTTT
TRBV7-4,-,TRBJ1-5,-,CASSSRQSNQPQHF,TGTGCCAGCAGCTCCCGACAGTCCAATCAGCCCCAGCATTTT
TRBV19,-,TRBJ1-2,-,CASSKRNGDYGYTF,TGTGCCAGTAGTAAGCGGAATGGAGACTATGGCTACACCTTC
TRBV5-4,TRBD1,TRBJ2-1,-,CASSLKGAYEQFF,TGTGCCAGCAGCTTGAAGGGGGCCTATGAGCAGTTCTTC
TRBV3-1/TRBV3-2,-,TRBJ2-3,-,CASSQTQGDTQYF,TGTGCCAGCAGCCAGACTCAGGGAGATACGCAGTATTTT
TRBV27,-,TRBJ2-3,-,CASSLWGSRGADTQYF,TGTGCCAGCAGTTTGTGGGGGTCCCGAGGGGCAGATACGCAGTATTTT
TRBV6-5,-,TRBJ1-1,-,CASSSGSRWTEAFF,TGTGCCAGCAGTTCCGGGTCCAGATGGACTGAAGCTTTCTTT
TRBV28,-,TRBJ1-6,-,CASSLSPGLSPLHF,TGTGCCAGCAGCCTAAGTCCGGGTTTGTCACCCCTCCACTTT
TRBV9,-,TRBJ1-2,-,CASSAGAPYGYTF,TGTGCCAGCAGCGCAGGGGCGCCCTATGGCTACACCTTC
TRBV1,-,TRBJ2-7,few,CTSSKLDRVVYEQYF,TGCACCAGCAGCAAGCTGGACAGGGTTGTTTACGAGCAGTACTTC
TRBV4-2,-,TRBJ2-7,-,CASSAGQNPSYEQYF,TGTGCCAGCAGCGCGGGACAGAACCCCTCCTACGAGCAGTACTTC
TRBV2,-,TRBJ1-1,few,CASGVGEFRKAFF,TGTGCCAGCGGGGTGGGGGAGTTTCGGAAAGCTTTCTTT
TRBV15,-,TRBJ2-2,-,CATSRAGAGTGELFF,TGTGCCACCAGCAGAGCTGGGGCAGGCACCGGGGAGCTGTTTTTT
TRBV7-9,-,TRBJ1-6,-,CASSLALSRYNSPLHF,TGTGCCAGCAGCTTAGCTCTAAGCCGCTATAATTCACCCCTCCACTTT
TRBV7-6,-,TRBJ2-3,once,CASSLVGGAFDTQYF,TGTGCCAGCAGCTTAGTGGGGGGGGCCTTTGATACGCAGTATTTT
TRBV11-2,-,TRBJ1-2,-,CASRRYGGLGYGYTF,TGTGCCAGCAGGCGTTACGGGGGGCTTGGCTATGGCTACACCTTC
TRBV3-1/TRBV3-2,TRBD1,TRBJ1-4,-,CASSPFRTGINEKLFF,TGTGCCAGCAGCCCCTTCCGGACAGGGATTAATGAAAAACTGTTTTTT
TRBV7-2,-,TRBJ1-2,-,CASSRRTETYGYTF,TGTGCCAGCAGTCGCCGGACAGAAACTTATGGCTACACCTTC
TRBV20-1,-,TRBJ1-2,-,CSAMAESYTF,TGCAGTGCCATGGCGGAAAGCTACACCTTC
TRBV27,-,TRBJ1-2,-,CASSSQGYGYGYTF,TGTGCCAGCAGTTCTCAGGGTTATGGCTATGGCTACACCTTC
TRBV6-5,TRBD2,TRBJ2-2,few,CASRTGTRTTGELFF,TGTGCCAGCAGAACCGGGACTAGAACCACCGGGGAGCTGTTTTTT
TRBV5-6,TRBD2,TRBJ2-3,-,CASSSTSGGADTQYF,TGTGCCAGCAGCTCCACTAGCGGGGGGGCAGATACGCAGTATTTT
TRBV24-1,TRBD1,TRBJ2-1,-,CATSEGTTGTSYNEQFF,TGTGCCACCAGTGAGGGTACGACAGGGACATCCTACAATGAGCAGTTCTTC
TRBV5-1,TRBD1,TRBJ2-7,-,CASRTGANYEQYF,TGCGCCAGCCGGACAGGGGCAAACTACGAGCAGTACTTC
TRBV3-1/TRBV3-2,TRBD1,TRBJ1-4,-,CASSLDLQGAHEKLFF,TGTGCCAGCAGCCTGGACTTACAGGGGGCACATGAAAAACTGTTTTTT
TRBV3-1/TRBV3-2,TRBD1,TRBJ2-7,-,CASSQATSRQGRHEQYF,TGTGCCAGCAGCCAGGCGACATCCCGACAGGGGCGACACGAGCAGTACTTC
TRBV9,-,TRBJ1-2,-,CASSVAEGGGNGYTF,TGTGCCAGCAGCGTGGCTGAGGGGGGCGGCAATGGCTACACCTTC
TRBV4-2,-,TRBJ2-1,-,CASSQAQTGGQGGNEQFF,TGTGCCAGCAGCCAAGCCCAGACCGGGGGACAAGGGGGCAATGAGCAGTTCTTC
TRBV11-2,TRBD1,TRBJ1-2,-,CASSLPDREYGYTF,TGTGCCAGCAGCCTGCCGGACAGGGAGTATGGCTACACCTTC
TRBV30,-,TRBJ2-1,-,CAWSVDGSSYNEQFF,TGTGCCTGGAGTGTAGACGGGAGCTCCTACAATGAGCAGTTCTTC
TRBV2,-,TRBJ1-1,-,CASSWGGTNTEAFF,TGTGCCAGCAGTTGGGGCGGCACGAACACTGAAGCTTTCTTT
TRBV11-3,TRBD2,TRBJ2-7,-,CASSLDRSGGAGEQYF,TGTGCCAGCAGCTTAGATCGTAGCGGGGGGGCCGGCGAGCAGTACTTC
TRBV11-2,TRBD1,TRBJ1-5,-,CASSSQGGSNQPQHF,TGTGCCAGCAGCTCTCAGGGGGGGAGCAATCAGCCCCAGCATTTT
TRBV6-2/TRBV6-3,TRBD1,TRBJ2-5,-,CASSYRGPDYETQYF,TGTGCCAGCAGTTACAGGGGGCCGGATTATGAGACCCAGTACTTC
TRBV30,-,TRBJ1-4,-,CAWSVVGGFEEKLFF,TGTGCCTGGAGTGTTGTTGGGGGGTTTGAAGAAAAACTGTTTTTT
TRBV11-2,-,TRBJ2-5,-,CASSLVGGSETQYF,TGTGCCAGCAGCTTAGTCGGCGGGTCAGAGACCCAGTACTTC
TRBV5-1,-,TRBJ2-1,few,CASSPPVYNEQFF,TGCGCCAGCAGCCCCCCAGTGTACAATGAGCAGTTCTTC
TRBV12-3/TRBV12-4,-,TRBJ1-4,-,CASKKTTNEKLFF,TGTGCCAGCAAGAAGACAACTAATGAAAAACTGTTTTTT
TRBV19,-,TRBJ1-2,-,CASFEGYGYTF,TGTGCCAGTTTTGAGGGTTATGGCTACACCTTC
TRBV2,-,TRBJ1-2,-,CASSDKGRLWGYTF,TGTGCCAGCAGTGACAAGGGACGATTGTGGGGCTACACCTTC
TRBV3-1/TRBV3-2,-,TRBJ1-2,-,CASSQEVRTGGYTF,TGTGCCAGCAGCCAAGAGGTGCGGACGGGTGGCTACACCTTC
TRBV10-2,-,TRBJ1-3,-,CASRAGTGNTIYF,TGCGCCAGCAGGGCGGGTACGGGAAACACCATATATTTT
TRBV4-2,TRBD2,TRBJ2-1,-,CASSQESPSGGHEQFF,TGTGCCAGCAGCCAAGAATCCCCTAGCGGGGGTCATGAGCAGTTCTTC
TRBV2,-,TRBJ1-3,-,CASTREGLHTGNTIYF,TGTGCCAGCACGAGAGAAGGACTACATACTGGAAACACCATATATTTT